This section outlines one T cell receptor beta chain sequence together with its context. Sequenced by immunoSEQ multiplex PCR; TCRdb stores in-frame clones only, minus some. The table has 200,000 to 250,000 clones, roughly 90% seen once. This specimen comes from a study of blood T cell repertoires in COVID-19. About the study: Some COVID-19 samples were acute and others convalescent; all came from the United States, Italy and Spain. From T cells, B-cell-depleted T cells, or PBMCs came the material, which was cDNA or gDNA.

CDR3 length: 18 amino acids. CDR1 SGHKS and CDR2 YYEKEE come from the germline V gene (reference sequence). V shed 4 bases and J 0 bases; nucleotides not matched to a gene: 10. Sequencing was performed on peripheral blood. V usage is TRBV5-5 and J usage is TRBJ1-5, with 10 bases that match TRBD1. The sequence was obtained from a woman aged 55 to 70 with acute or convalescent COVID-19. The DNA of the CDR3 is TGTGCCAGCAGCCCGGACCGGGACAGGGGTAATAGCAATCAGCCCCAGCATTTT. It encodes CASSPDRDRGNSNQPQHF. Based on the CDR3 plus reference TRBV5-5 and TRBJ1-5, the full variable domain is DAGVTQSPTHLIKTRGQQVTLRCSPISGHKSVSWYQQVLGQGPQFIFQYYEKEERGRGNFPDRFSARQFPNYSSELNVNALLLGDSALYLCASSPDRDRGNSNQPQHFGDGTRLSIL.